This T cell receptor beta chain is from a study of T cells after posttransplantation cyclophosphamide. Study outcomes and limitations: TRB overlap between skin or GI tissue T cells and blood was limited.

The related graft donor's blood sample was taken on the day of bone marrow donation. The assay was immunoSEQ multiplex PCR, and TCRdb's table has in-frame clones only and misses some. The table shows some 5,500 clones, with roughly 98% occurring only once. The count of this clone is one. As yet, its antigen is unknown. V was clipped by 7 bases and J by 10 bases; unmatched bases: 13. CDR1 and CDR2 from the germline V gene are SQVTM and ANQGSEA. The CDR3 is made up of 14 amino acids. Sample: memory CD4+ T cells sorted from PBMCs. The TCR comes from a man aged 35-49 years in good health, CMV-negative, and a related stem cell transplant donor. V is TRBV29-1 and J is TRBJ2-1; TRBD2 aligns across 10 bases. The CDR3 reads CSGTLAGDQGEQFF. The CDR3 DNA follows: TGCAGCGGCACTCTAGCGGGAGATCAGGGAGAGCAGTTCTTC.